This T cell receptor (beta chain) was sequenced in a study of T-cell reconstitution after alpha-beta-depleted transplantation in children. The study's findings and limits: It was newly produced T cells that mostly accounted for T-cell counts and diversity one year after transplant. For some patients, TCRbeta diversity was high at day 60 because of recipient T cells and thymic progenitors that survived. In patients about two months after transplant, alpha-beta T cells reportedly arose from several hundred expanded graft clones.

This CDR3 is built from 16 residues. Germline CDR1 is LNHDA and CDR2 is SQIVND (reference sequence). Trimming removed 6 bases at V and 0 bases at J, with 15 bases between. This clonotype has a handful of counts. Its antigen is undetermined. Preparation of the TCRbeta library was carried out with unique molecular identifiers. TCRdb fed the PCR reads into MiXCR, producing one record per CDR3 protein. The profile covers some 450,000 distinct CDR3 sequences, with about 45% appearing a single time and 25% to 30% taken by the ten largest. This specimen consisted of PBMCs, obtained before TCRalphabeta/CD19-depleted stem cell transplant. The receptor was derived from a girl between 2 and 10 years old with aplastic anemia, due to receive a stem cell transplant. The chain is built from TRBV19 and TRBJ1-5; unclear D gene. The CDR3 DNA reads as TGTGCCAGTAGCTTACTCGAGCTCCCTAGCAATCAGCCCCAGCATTTT. This encodes CASSLLELPSNQPQHF.